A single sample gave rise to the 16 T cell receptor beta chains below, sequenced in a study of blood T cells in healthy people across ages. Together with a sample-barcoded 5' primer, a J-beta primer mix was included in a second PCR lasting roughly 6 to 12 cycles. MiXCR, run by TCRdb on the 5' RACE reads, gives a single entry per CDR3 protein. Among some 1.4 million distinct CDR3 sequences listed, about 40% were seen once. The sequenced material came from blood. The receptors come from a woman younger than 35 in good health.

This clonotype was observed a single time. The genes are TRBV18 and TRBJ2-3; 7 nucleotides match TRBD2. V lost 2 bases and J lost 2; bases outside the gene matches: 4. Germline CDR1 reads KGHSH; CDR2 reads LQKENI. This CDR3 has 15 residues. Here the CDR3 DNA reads TGTGCCAGCTCACCAGCGAGCGGGGTCACAGATACGCAGTATTTT. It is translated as CASSPASGVTDTQYF.

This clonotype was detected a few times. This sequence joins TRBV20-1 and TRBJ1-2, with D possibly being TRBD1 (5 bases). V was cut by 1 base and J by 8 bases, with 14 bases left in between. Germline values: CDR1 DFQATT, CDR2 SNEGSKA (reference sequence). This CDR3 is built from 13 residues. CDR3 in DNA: TGCAGTGCTAGAGTACGGGACGGCGAGGGCTACACCTTC. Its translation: CSARVRDGEGYTF.

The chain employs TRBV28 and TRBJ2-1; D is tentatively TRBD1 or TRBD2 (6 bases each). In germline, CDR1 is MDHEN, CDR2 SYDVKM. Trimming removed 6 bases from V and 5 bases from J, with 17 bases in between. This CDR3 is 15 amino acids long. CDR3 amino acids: CASSKGGWVNNEQFF. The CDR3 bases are TGTGCCAGCAGCAAGGGGGGTTGGGTGAACAATGAGCAGTTCTTC. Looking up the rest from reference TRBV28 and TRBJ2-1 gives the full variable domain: DVKVTQSSRYLVKRTGEKVFLECVQDMDHENMFWYRQDPGLGLRLIYFSYDVKMKEKGDIPEGYSVSREKKERFSLILESASTNQTSMYLCASSKGGWVNNEQFFGPGTRLTVL.

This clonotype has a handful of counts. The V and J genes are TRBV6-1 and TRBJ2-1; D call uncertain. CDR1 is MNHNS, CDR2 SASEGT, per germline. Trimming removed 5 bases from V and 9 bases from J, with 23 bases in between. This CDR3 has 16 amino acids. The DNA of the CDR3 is TGTGCCAGCAGTCCCCGGAAGCCAATCTCAGAGTCTGAGCAGTTCTTC. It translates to CASSPRKPISESEQFF.

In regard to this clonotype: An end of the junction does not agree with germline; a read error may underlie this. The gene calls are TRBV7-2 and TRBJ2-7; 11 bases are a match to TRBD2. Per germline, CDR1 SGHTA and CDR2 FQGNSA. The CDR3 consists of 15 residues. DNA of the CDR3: TGTGCCAGCAGCTTTCCGACTAGCGGGACCTATGAGCAGTACTTC. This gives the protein CASSFPTSGTYEQYF. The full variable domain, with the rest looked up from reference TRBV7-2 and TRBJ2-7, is GAGVSQSPSNKVTEKGKDVELRCDPISGHTALYWYRQSLGQGLEFLIYFQGNSAPDKSGLPSDRFSAERTGGSVSTLTIQRTQQEDSAVYLCASSFPTSGTYEQYFGPGTRLTVT.

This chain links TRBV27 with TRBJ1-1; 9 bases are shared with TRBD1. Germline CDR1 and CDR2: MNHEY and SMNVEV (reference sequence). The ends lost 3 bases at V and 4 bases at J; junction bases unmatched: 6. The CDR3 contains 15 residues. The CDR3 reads CASSFGTGPGTEAFF. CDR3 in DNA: TGTGCCAGCAGTTTCGGGACAGGGCCGGGCACTGAAGCTTTCTTT.

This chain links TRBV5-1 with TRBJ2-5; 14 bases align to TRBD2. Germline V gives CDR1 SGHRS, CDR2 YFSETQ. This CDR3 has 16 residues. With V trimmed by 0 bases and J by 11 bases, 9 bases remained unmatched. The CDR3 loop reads CASSLETSGGANEQYF. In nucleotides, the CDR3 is TGCGCCAGCAGCTTGGAGACTAGCGGGGGGGCCAATGAGCAGTACTTC. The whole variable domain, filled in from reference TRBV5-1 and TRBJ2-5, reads KAGVTQTPRYLIKTRGQQVTLSCSPISGHRSVSWYQQTPGQGLQFLFEYFSETQRNKGNFPGRFSGRQFSNSRSEMNVSTLELGDSALYLCASSLETSGGANEQYFGPGTRLLVL.

The DNA of the CDR3 is TGTGCCAGCAGCTTGGACAGGGTGGTCTCACCCCTCCACTTT. It is translated as CASSLDRVVSPLHF. The chain has TRBV7-2 and TRBJ1-6; TRBD1 agrees at 8 bases. The CDR3 length is 14 residues. Germline V gene lookup returns CDR1 SGHTA and CDR2 FQGNSA. Trimming cost V 3 bases and J 10 bases; bases outside gene matches: 5. The whole variable domain, filled in from reference TRBV7-2 and TRBJ1-6, reads GAGVSQSPSNKVTEKGKDVELRCDPISGHTALYWYRQSLGQGLEFLIYFQGNSAPDKSGLPSDRFSAERTGGSVSTLTIQRTQQEDSAVYLCASSLDRVVSPLHFGNGTRLTVT.

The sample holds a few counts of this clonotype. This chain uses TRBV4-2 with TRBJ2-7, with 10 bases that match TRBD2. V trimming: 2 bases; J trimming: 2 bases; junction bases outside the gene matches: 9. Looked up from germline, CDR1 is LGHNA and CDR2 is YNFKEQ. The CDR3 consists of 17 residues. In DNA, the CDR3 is TGTGCCAGCAGCCAACGGGGTGGACTAGCGGAAGCCTACGAGCAGTACTTC. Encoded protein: CASSQRGGLAEAYEQYF.

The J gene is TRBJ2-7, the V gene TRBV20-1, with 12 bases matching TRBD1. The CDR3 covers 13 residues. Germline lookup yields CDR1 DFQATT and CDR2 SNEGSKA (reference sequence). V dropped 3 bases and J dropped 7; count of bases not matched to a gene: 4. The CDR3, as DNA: TGCAGTGCTAGGGGACAGGGGGCGAATGAGCAGTACTTC. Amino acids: CSARGQGANEQYF.

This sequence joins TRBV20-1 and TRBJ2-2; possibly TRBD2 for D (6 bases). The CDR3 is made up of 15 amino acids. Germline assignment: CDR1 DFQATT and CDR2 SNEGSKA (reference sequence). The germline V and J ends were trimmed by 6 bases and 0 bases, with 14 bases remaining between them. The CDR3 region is CSAQKPGANTGELFF. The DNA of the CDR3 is TGCAGTGCCCAAAAGCCGGGGGCGAACACCGGGGAGCTGTTTTTT.

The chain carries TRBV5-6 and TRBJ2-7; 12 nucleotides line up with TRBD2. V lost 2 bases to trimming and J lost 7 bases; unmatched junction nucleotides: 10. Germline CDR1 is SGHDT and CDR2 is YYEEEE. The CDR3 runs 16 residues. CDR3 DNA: TGTGCCAGCAGCTTCCGGACTAGCGGGATAAAAAATGAGCAGTACTTC. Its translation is CASSFRTSGIKNEQYF. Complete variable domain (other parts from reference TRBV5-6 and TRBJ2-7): DAGVTQSPTHLIKTRGQQVTLRCSPKSGHDTVSWYQQALGQGPQFIFQYYEEEERQRGNFPDRFSGHQFPNYSSELNVNALLLGDSALYLCASSFRTSGIKNEQYFGPGTRLTVT.

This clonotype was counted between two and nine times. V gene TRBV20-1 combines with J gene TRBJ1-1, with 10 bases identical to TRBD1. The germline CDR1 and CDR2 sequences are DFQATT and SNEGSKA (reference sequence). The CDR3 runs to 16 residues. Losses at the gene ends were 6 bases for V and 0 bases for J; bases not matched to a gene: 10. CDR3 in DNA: TGCAGTGCCAACGGACCGGGACAGGGGATGAACACTGAAGCTTTCTTT. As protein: CSANGPGQGMNTEAFF.

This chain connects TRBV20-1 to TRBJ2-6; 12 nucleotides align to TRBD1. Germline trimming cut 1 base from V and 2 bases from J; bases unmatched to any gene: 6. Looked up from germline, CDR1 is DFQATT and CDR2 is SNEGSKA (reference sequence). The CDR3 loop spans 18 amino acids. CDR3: CSARAPGQGAPGANVLTF. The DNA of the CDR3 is TGCAGTGCTAGAGCCCCGGGACAGGGGGCGCCTGGGGCCAACGTCCTGACTTTC.

This CDR3 is CASTPGAGGTDTQYF. The DNA of the CDR3 is TGCGCCAGTACCCCTGGAGCGGGGGGTACAGATACGCAGTATTTT. V is TRBV5-1 and J is TRBJ2-3; 9 bases align to TRBD2. Germline V gene data show CDR1 as SGHRS and CDR2 as YFSETQ. This CDR3 spans 15 amino acids. V lost 8 bases and J lost 3; bases outside the gene matches: 10.

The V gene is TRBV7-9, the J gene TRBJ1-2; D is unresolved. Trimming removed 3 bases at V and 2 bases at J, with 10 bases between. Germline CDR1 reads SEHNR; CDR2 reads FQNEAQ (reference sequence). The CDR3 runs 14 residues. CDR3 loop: CASSLGSPNYGYTF. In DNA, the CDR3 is TGTGCCAGCAGCTTGGGAAGTCCCAACTATGGCTACACCTTC. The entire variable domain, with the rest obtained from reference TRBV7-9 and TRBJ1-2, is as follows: DTGVSQNPRHKITKRGQNVTFRCDPISEHNRLYWYRQTLGQGPEFLTYFQNEAQLEKSRLLSDRFSAERPKGSFSTLEIQRTEQGDSAMYLCASSLGSPNYGYTFGSGTRLTVV.